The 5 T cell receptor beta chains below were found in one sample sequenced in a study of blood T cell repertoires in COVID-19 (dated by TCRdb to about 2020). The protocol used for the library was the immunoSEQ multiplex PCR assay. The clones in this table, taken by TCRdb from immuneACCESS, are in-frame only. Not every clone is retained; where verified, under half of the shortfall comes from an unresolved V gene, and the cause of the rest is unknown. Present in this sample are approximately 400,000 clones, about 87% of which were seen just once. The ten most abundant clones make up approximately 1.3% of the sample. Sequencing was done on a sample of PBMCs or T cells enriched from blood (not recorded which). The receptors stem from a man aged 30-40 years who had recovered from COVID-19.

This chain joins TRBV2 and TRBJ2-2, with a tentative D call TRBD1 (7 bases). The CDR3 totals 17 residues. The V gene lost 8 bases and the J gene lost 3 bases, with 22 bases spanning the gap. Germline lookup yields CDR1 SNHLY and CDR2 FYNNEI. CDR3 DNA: TGTGCCAGCCCCGCCCCAGGAGGGGGCTTTTACACCGGGGAGCTGTTTTTT. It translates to CASPAPGGGFYTGELFF.

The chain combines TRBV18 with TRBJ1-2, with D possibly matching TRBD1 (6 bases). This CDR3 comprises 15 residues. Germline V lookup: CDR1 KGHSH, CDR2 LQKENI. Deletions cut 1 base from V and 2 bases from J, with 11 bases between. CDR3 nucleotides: TGTGCCAGCTCACCACTCGGGGGGCGGAACTATGGCTACACCTTC. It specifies CASSPLGGRNYGYTF.

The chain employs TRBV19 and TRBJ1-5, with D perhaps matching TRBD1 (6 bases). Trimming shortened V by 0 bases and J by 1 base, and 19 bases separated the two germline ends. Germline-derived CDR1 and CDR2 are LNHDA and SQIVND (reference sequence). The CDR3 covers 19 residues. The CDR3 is CASSIDLGQGRISNQPQHF. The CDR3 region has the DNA TGTGCCAGTAGTATAGACCTGGGGCAGGGGCGAATAAGCAATCAGCCCCAGCATTTT.

CDR3 region: CASSQDLAAYEQYF. In DNA form, the CDR3 reads TGTGCCAGCAGCCAAGACCTAGCGGCCTACGAGCAGTACTTC. This rearrangement joins TRBV4-2 to TRBJ2-7, with 7 nucleotides matching TRBD2. With V trimmed by 0 bases and J by 2 bases, 1 base remained unmatched. Looked up from germline, CDR1 is LGHNA and CDR2 is YNFKEQ. This CDR3 has 14 residues.

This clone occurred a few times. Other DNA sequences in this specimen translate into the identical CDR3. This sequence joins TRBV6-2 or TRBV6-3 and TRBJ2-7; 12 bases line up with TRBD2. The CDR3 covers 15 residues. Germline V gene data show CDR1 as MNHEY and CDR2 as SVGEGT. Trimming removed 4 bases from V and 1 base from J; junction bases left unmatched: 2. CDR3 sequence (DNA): TGTGCCAGCAGTTCGACTAGCGGGGGATCCTACGAGCAGTACTTC. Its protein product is CASSSTSGGSYEQYF.